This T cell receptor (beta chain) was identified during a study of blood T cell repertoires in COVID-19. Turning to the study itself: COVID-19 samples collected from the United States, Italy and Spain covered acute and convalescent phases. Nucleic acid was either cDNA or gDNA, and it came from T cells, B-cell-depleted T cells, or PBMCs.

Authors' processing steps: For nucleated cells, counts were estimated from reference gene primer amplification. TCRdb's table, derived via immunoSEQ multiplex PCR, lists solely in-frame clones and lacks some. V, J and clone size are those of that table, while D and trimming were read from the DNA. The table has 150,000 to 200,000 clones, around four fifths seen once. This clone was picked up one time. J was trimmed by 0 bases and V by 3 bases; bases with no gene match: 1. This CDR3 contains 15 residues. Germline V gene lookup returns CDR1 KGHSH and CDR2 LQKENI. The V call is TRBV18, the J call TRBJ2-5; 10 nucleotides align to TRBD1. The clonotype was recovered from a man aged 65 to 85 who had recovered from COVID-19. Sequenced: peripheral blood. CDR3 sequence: CASSPGQGYQETQYF. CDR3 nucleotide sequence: TGTGCCAGCTCACCGGGACAGGGGTACCAAGAGACCCAGTACTTC.